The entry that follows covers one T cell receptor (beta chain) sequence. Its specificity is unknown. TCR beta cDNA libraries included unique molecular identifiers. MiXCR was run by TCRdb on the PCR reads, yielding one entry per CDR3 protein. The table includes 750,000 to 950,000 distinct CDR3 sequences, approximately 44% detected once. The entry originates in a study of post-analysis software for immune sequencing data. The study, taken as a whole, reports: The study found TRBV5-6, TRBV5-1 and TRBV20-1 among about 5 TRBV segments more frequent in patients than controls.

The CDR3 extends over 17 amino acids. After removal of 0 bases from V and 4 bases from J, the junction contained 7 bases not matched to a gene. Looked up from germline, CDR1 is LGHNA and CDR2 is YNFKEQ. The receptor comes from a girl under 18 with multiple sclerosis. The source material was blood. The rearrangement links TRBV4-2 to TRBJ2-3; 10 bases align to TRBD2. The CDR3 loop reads CASSQDSSGSYPDTQYF. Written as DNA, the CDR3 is TGTGCCAGCAGCCAAGATTCTAGCGGGAGTTACCCAGATACGCAGTATTTT.